This is a list of T cell receptor beta chains from one sample in a study of T-cell memory formation after mild COVID-19. TCRdb redid the calling of the 5' RACE reads with MiXCR, one entry per CDR3 protein. The sample holds 110,000 to 150,000 distinct CDR3 sequences, 14% seen once. The sequencing input was PBMCs or a T cell subset sorted from them (not recorded which). Every receptor here comes from an adult woman who had mild COVID-19 (a few samples of this study predate the infection). Cell type and time point are not known. The CDR3 runs from the conserved cysteine through the conserved F or W. Not all rows give a size; the values are once, few, many and, for expanded clones, a class.

clone size: .
V gene: TRBV20-1
J gene: TRBJ2-1
CDR3 protein: CSAKLDRAVSNEQFF

clone size: few
V gene: TRBV6-5
J gene: TRBJ1-5
CDR3 protein: CASSYSKLRSNQPQHF

clone size: .
V gene: TRBV12-3/TRBV12-4
J gene: TRBJ2-7
CDR3 protein: CASRDTTYEQYF

clone size: .
V gene: TRBV7-9
J gene: TRBJ2-3
CDR3 protein: CASSLAAGLAGGWDFADTQYF

clone size: .
V gene: TRBV25-1
J gene: TRBJ2-7
CDR3 protein: CASSVGDYEQYF

clone size: many
V gene: TRBV29-1
J gene: TRBJ2-7
CDR3 protein: CSVGRGSYEQYF

clone size: .
V gene: TRBV13
J gene: TRBJ2-3
CDR3 protein: CASSSLLSGVQPDTQYF

clone size: few
V gene: TRBV7-9
J gene: TRBJ2-7
CDR3 protein: CASSSGGTASSYEQYF

clone size: .
V gene: TRBV5-1
J gene: TRBJ2-2
CDR3 protein: CASSLGFGSGELFF

clone size: .
V gene: TRBV19
J gene: TRBJ2-3
CDR3 protein: CASWDRSSTDTQYF

clone size: few
V gene: TRBV29-1
J gene: TRBJ2-3
CDR3 protein: CSVEGASGPTDTQYF

clone size: .
V gene: TRBV30
J gene: TRBJ1-5
CDR3 protein: CAWSAPDRTNQPQHF

clone size: few
V gene: TRBV4-1
J gene: TRBJ1-6
CDR3 protein: CASSKTGGVDSPLHF

clone size: .
V gene: TRBV24-1
J gene: TRBJ2-1
CDR3 protein: CATSDYSGDSYNEQFF

clone size: .
V gene: TRBV7-2
J gene: TRBJ1-5
CDR3 protein: CASSLTAGMEAGQPQHF

clone size: few
V gene: TRBV4-1
J gene: TRBJ2-1
CDR3 protein: CASSQDQGQGAVEQFF

clone size: few
V gene: TRBV7-9
J gene: TRBJ2-1
CDR3 protein: CASSLVVSYNEQFF

clone size: few
V gene: TRBV5-6
J gene: TRBJ2-3
CDR3 protein: CASSLGDNTDTQYF

clone size: .
V gene: TRBV5-1
J gene: TRBJ2-7
CDR3 protein: CASSLGTEAYEQYF

clone size: medium-sized
V gene: TRBV27
J gene: TRBJ2-7
CDR3 protein: CASRMLNSYEQYF

clone size: .
V gene: TRBV7-9
J gene: TRBJ2-5
CDR3 protein: CASSPLTQGAFQETQYF

clone size: .
V gene: TRBV11-3
J gene: TRBJ2-1
CDR3 protein: CASSLEAVNNEQFF

clone size: .
V gene: TRBV4-3
J gene: TRBJ2-1
CDR3 protein: CASSQDRSGRANEQFF

clone size: few
V gene: TRBV20-1
J gene: TRBJ2-7
CDR3 protein: CSAKESWGRGYEQYF

clone size: few
V gene: TRBV12-3/TRBV12-4
J gene: TRBJ1-1
CDR3 protein: CASSFKRTGVNTEAFF